These 8 T cell receptor beta chains share one sample of origin, sequenced in a study of technical replicates of blood from a handful of donors. Assay: immunoSEQ multiplex PCR; the TCRdb copy retains only in-frame clones and omits some. The top ten hold around 0.25% of the sample, which has 80,000 to 90,000 clones, about 94% seen once. The material sequenced was T cells isolated from PBMCs. Receptors were obtained from a human donor in good health.

The chain joins TRBV19 to TRBJ2-5; a weak D match, TRBD2 (6 bases). Germline V gene lookup returns CDR1 LNHDA and CDR2 SQIVND (reference sequence). The V end lost 3 bases, the J end lost 0 bases, and 11 bases lay between the germline ends. The CDR3 extends over 15 amino acids. The CDR3 DNA reads as TGTGCCAGTAGTATTTTCGGGACTCACCAAGAGACCCAGTACTTC. This codes for CASSIFGTHQETQYF.

J is TRBJ1-4 and V is TRBV7-7; D perhaps matches TRBD1 (5 bases). V gave up 8 bases and J gave up 6 bases, with 13 bases separating them. There are 13 residues in the CDR3. Germline assignment: CDR1 SSHAT and CDR2 FNYEAQ (reference sequence). CDR3 DNA sequence: TGTGCCAGCGCCCGGGGGGATTATGAAAAACTGTTTTTT. Its translation is CASARGDYEKLFF. The whole variable domain, filled in from reference TRBV7-7 and TRBJ1-4, reads GAGVSQSPRYKVTKRGQDVTLRCDPISSHATLYWYQQALGQGPEFLTYFNYEAQPDKSGLPSDRFSAERPEGSISTLTIQRTEQRDSAMYRCASARGDYEKLFFGSGTQLSVL.

J is TRBJ2-3 and V is TRBV14, with 8 bases that match TRBD2. CDR1 is SGHDN, CDR2 FVKESK, per germline. CDR3 length equals 13 residues. V trimming: 2 bases; J trimming: 12 bases; junction bases outside the gene matches: 7. The CDR3 protein is CASSQLLAENQYF. The CDR3 DNA is TGTGCCAGCAGCCAACTACTAGCGGAGAACCAGTATTTT.

In DNA form, the CDR3 reads TGCAGCGCTGGGAACAGGGGAGCCAAAAACATTCAGTACTTC. Its protein is CSAGNRGAKNIQYF. This chain connects TRBV29-1 to TRBJ2-4; TRBD1 matches 7 bases. The J segment lost 0 bases and the V segment lost 7 bases, leaving 6 bases of the junction unmatched. Germline loops: CDR1 SQVTM, CDR2 ANQGSEA. This CDR3 is 14 amino acids long.

The chain employs TRBV2 and TRBJ1-6; maybe TRBD1 (6 bases). The V end was cut by 5 bases, the J end by 6 bases, with 11 bases between. This CDR3 contains 14 residues. In germline, CDR1 is SNHLY, CDR2 FYNNEI. The CDR3 loop is CASSPDRFNSPLHF. In DNA, the CDR3 is TGTGCCAGCAGTCCTGACAGGTTTAATTCACCCCTCCACTTT.

CDR3: CASSQEGRKIAGDYEQYF. CDR3 bases: TGCGCCAGCAGCCAAGAAGGGAGGAAAATAGCGGGAGACTACGAGCAGTACTTC. The chain uses TRBV4-1 and TRBJ2-7, with 9 bases aligning to TRBD2. CDR1 and CDR2 from the germline V gene are MGHRA and YSYEKL. This CDR3 is built from 18 residues. The V gene end was trimmed by 0 bases and the J gene end by 3 bases; junction bases not matched to a gene: 12.

The V call is TRBV2, the J call TRBJ2-2; 8 bases match TRBD2. The CDR3 loop spans 16 amino acids. Germline V gene data show CDR1 as SNHLY and CDR2 as FYNNEI. J gave up 5 bases and V 4 bases, and 9 bases lay outside the gene matches. Here the CDR3 reads CASSVGAGVWTGELFF. The CDR3 DNA reads TGTGCCAGCAGTGTGGGAGCGGGAGTTTGGACCGGGGAGCTGTTTTTT. Using reference TRBV2 and TRBJ2-2 for the parts outside the CDR3, the full variable domain is EPEVTQTPSHQVTQMGQEVILRCVPISNHLYFYWYRQILGQKVEFLVSFYNNEISEKSEIFDDQFSVERPDGSNFTLKIRSTKLEDSAMYFCASSVGAGVWTGELFFGEGSRLTVL.

The chain recombines TRBV19 with TRBJ1-5; 8 bases are a match to TRBD1. Germline V gene sequence: CDR1 LNHDA, CDR2 SQIVND (reference sequence). The length of the CDR3 is 15 residues. Trimming at V came to 5 bases and at J to 9 bases, leaving 12 bases not matched to a gene. The CDR3 DNA reads TGTGCCAGTAGTCAGGGACAGGCGAGTACCTGGCCCCAGCATTTT. This sequence encodes CASSQGQASTWPQHF.